Given below is one T cell receptor (beta chain) in context. The source of the sample is a study of blood T cell repertoires in COVID-19. The CDR3 sequence is 16 residues long. The J segment lost 5 bases and the V segment lost 1 base, leaving 8 bases of the junction unmatched. The germline V gene encodes CDR1 MGHRA and CDR2 YSYEKL. Only in-frame clones appear in the TCRdb table, and some are missing; sequencing was by immunoSEQ multiplex PCR. Of about 170,000 clones listed, approximately 86% are singletons. The source material was peripheral blood. This receptor was obtained from a man older than 75 with COVID-19, enrolled during active disease. The rearrangement joins TRBV4-1 to TRBJ2-5; 9 bases map to TRBD1. The CDR3 DNA sequence: TGCGCCAGCAGCCAAGGTCCGGGACAGGGAGGGGAGACCCAGTACTTC. Translating gives CASSQGPGQGGETQYF.